This T cell receptor (beta chain) was identified in a study of T-cell reconstitution after alpha-beta-depleted transplantation in children. The CDR3 extends over 15 amino acids. CDR1 is LNHDA, CDR2 SQIVND, per germline (reference sequence). Trimming took 3 bases from V and 9 from J, leaving 18 bases between them. Study-wide results and caveats: Several hundred expanded graft clones reportedly gave rise to the alpha-beta T cells present about two months after transplant. Counts and diversity of T cells one year after transplant came mostly from newly produced T cells. Elevated TCRbeta diversity at day 60 was traced, in some patients, to surviving recipient T cells and thymic progenitors.

Unique molecular identifiers featured in how the TCRbeta library was prepared. From the PCR reads, TCRdb called clonotypes with MiXCR, one entry per CDR3 protein. The sample includes under 850,000 distinct CDR3 sequences, roughly 13% of them seen just once. Worth noting for this clonotype: Its antigen is as yet unknown.

The clonotype comes from a girl aged 2 to 10 with congenital amegakaryocytic thrombocytopenia, due to receive a stem cell transplant. The material was PBMCs, obtained before TCRalphabeta/CD19-depleted stem cell transplant. The J gene is TRBJ2-1, the V gene TRBV19, with unresolved D. CDR3 residues: CASSILVESYGEQFF. The CDR3 nucleotides read TGTGCCAGTAGTATTCTGGTAGAGTCTTACGGTGAGCAGTTCTTC. Complete variable domain (other parts from reference TRBV19 and TRBJ2-1): DGGITQSPKYLFRKEGQNVTLSCEQNLNHDAMYWYRQDPGQGLRLIYYSQIVNDFQKGDIAEGYSVSREKKESFPLTVTSAQKNPTAFYLCASSILVESYGEQFFGPGTRLTVL.